The 27 T cell receptor beta chains below all came from one sample that was sequenced in a study of a mutant IDH1 vaccine in newly diagnosed glioma. Time point defined: week 35, safety follow-up. Every single dose of the vaccine, 300 ug of mutant IDH1 20-mer peptide, came with topical imiquimod. No antigen is known for these receptors. Here immunoSEQ multiplex PCR was the method, and the copy in TCRdb shows in-frame clones only, minus some. This repertoire shows 40,000 to 55,000 clones, around four fifths found once; its top ten account for around 6.7%. The sample here was PBMCs, taken from a glioma patient whose treatment included an IDH1 peptide vaccine. Every receptor here comes from a man in his forties or fifties with glioma.

The chain combines TRBV6-5 with TRBJ1-2; D is ambiguous. The CDR3 loop spans 16 amino acids. V was trimmed by 0 bases and J by 4 bases, leaving 15 bases between them. Germline CDR1 is MNHEY and CDR2 is SVGAGI. The CDR3 coding sequence is TGTGCCAGCAGTTACTCCCTCCATGGGGATGGCTATGGCTACACCTTC. Translating gives CASSYSLHGDGYGYTF.

The chain combines TRBV6-1 with TRBJ1-5; D is ambiguous. The CDR3 extends over 12 amino acids. Germline CDR1 reads MNHNS; CDR2 reads SASEGT. V lost 3 bases, J lost 7 bases, and 7 bases lay in between. In DNA, the CDR3 is TGTGCCAGCAGTGATCGTTTGCAGCCCCAGCATTTT. Translated: CASSDRLQPQHF.

This chain uses TRBV2 with TRBJ1-5; no firm D call. The CDR3 loop spans 14 amino acids. The V and J ends lost 5 bases and 3 bases respectively, with 11 bases between them. Germline V gene data show CDR1 as SNHLY and CDR2 as FYNNEI. CDR3 in amino acids: CASSLRRNNQPQHF. The CDR3, as DNA: TGTGCCAGCAGTCTAAGACGGAACAATCAGCCCCAGCATTTT.

The chain joins TRBV6-5 to TRBJ1-1, with 7 bases fitting TRBD1. The length of the CDR3 is 13 residues. Germline assignment: CDR1 MNHEY and CDR2 SVGAGI. The junction had 7 bases not matched to a gene; V was cut back by 6 bases and J by 6 bases. The CDR3 protein is CASSPTGAAEAFF. For the CDR3, the DNA is TGTGCCAGCAGCCCCACAGGGGCGGCTGAAGCTTTCTTT.

This chain uses TRBV19 with TRBJ2-3, with 11 bases that match TRBD2. CDR3 length equals 15 residues. Germline CDR1 reads LNHDA; CDR2 reads SQIVND (reference sequence). J gave up 1 base and V 6 bases, and 3 bases lay outside the gene matches. CDR3 in amino acids: CASRLSGGGTDTQYF. The CDR3 DNA follows: TGTGCCAGTAGGCTTAGCGGGGGGGGCACAGATACGCAGTATTTT.

This clone was seen once. The chain uses TRBV18 and TRBJ1-2; no reliable D call. Germline V gene sequence: CDR1 KGHSH, CDR2 LQKENI. The CDR3 is made up of 14 amino acids. Trimming took 2 bases from V and 1 from J, leaving 8 bases between them. The CDR3 nucleotides read TGTGCCAGCTCACCAATGCAGCGTAACTATGGCTACACCTTC. Protein sequence: CASSPMQRNYGYTF. Combining the CDR3 with reference TRBV18 and TRBJ1-2 gives the whole variable domain NAGVMQNPRHLVRRRGQEARLRCSPMKGHSHVYWYRQLPEEGLKFMVYLQKENIIDESGMPKERFSAEFPKEGPSILRIQQVVRGDSAAYFCASSPMQRNYGYTFGSGTRLTVV.

The CDR3 loop is CASSTGGSRANEKLFF. DNA for the CDR3: TGTGCCAGTAGTACGGGAGGGTCTCGGGCTAATGAAAAACTGTTTTTT. V and J are TRBV19 and TRBJ1-4; D gene unclear. Trimming took off 4 bases at V and 3 bases at J, with 15 bases between the two ends. The germline V gene has CDR1 LNHDA and CDR2 SQIVND (reference sequence). CDR3 length: 16 amino acids.

The chain links TRBV19 to TRBJ1-1; D might be TRBD1 (5 bases). V was trimmed by 7 bases and J by 4 bases, leaving 19 bases between them. This CDR3 region has 15 residues. The germline CDR1 and CDR2 sequences are LNHDA and SQIVND (reference sequence). The CDR3, as DNA: TGTGCCAGTAAATATACACCGAGGGGATCCACTGAAGCTTTCTTT. Encoded protein: CASKYTPRGSTEAFF.

This clone was detected once. V usage is TRBV30 and J usage is TRBJ2-7; D gene uncertain. Germline values: CDR1 GTSNPN, CDR2 SVGIG (reference sequence). This CDR3 has 12 amino acids. Trimming stripped 0 bases from V and 4 bases from J, with 7 bases between. This CDR3 reads CAWSVTSYEQYF. CDR3 DNA: TGTGCCTGGAGTGTCACGTCATACGAGCAGTACTTC. The whole variable domain, filled in from reference TRBV30 and TRBJ2-7, reads SQTIHQWPATLVQPVGSPLSLECTVEGTSNPNLYWYRQAAGRGLQLLFYSVGIGQISSEVPQNLSASRPQDRQFILSSKKLLLSDSGFYLCAWSVTSYEQYFGPGTRLTVT.

The chain has TRBV25-1 and TRBJ1-1; 7 bases align to TRBD1. CDR1 is MGHDK and CDR2 is SYGVNS in the germline V gene. The V segment lost 1 base and the J segment 8 bases; nucleotides outside the gene matches: 10. CDR3 size: 15 residues. Written as DNA, the CDR3 is TGTGCCAGCAGTGAATCCGAGGGGGCGGGGTTGGAAGCTTTCTTT. Its protein product is CASSESEGAGLEAFF.

The CDR3 sequence: CAISLDRDGTQYF. The CDR3 DNA is TGTGCCATCAGTTTAGACAGGGACGGGACCCAGTACTTC. V is TRBV10-3 and J is TRBJ2-5, with 7 bases that match TRBD1. V dropped 5 bases and J dropped 7; count of bases not matched to a gene: 7. The CDR3 sequence is 13 residues long. From germline, CDR1 is ENHRY and CDR2 SYGVKD.

This clone appeared once. The chain joins TRBV2 to TRBJ2-7; D perhaps matches TRBD1 (6 bases). Germline V gene sequence: CDR1 SNHLY, CDR2 FYNNEI. This CDR3 has 12 amino acids. Trimming took off 6 bases at V and 4 bases at J, with 10 bases between the two ends. CDR3 nucleotide sequence: TGTGCCAGCAGACAGGACAGTTACGAGCAGTACTTC. This codes for CASRQDSYEQYF. The variable domain in full, with the rest retrieved from reference TRBV2 and TRBJ2-7, is EPEVTQTPSHQVTQMGQEVILRCVPISNHLYFYWYRQILGQKVEFLVSFYNNEISEKSEIFDDQFSVERPDGSNFTLKIRSTKLEDSAMYFCASRQDSYEQYFGPGTRLTVT.

The chain has TRBV2 and TRBJ1-6, with a tentative D call TRBD1 (5 bases). The CDR3 is 13 amino acids. The germline CDR1 and CDR2 sequences are SNHLY and FYNNEI. Trimming cost V 1 base and J 9 bases, with 7 bases left between them. CDR3 loop: CASSEGGGSPLHF. CDR3 DNA sequence: TGTGCCAGCAGTGAAGGGGGGGGTTCACCCCTCCACTTT.

J is TRBJ2-2 and V is TRBV19, with D tentatively TRBD1 (6 bases). V was cut by 6 bases and J by 7 bases, with 15 bases left in between. The CDR3 is 14 amino acids. Germline CDR1 LNHDA, CDR2 SQIVND (reference sequence). The CDR3 reads CASSIQGTVGELFF. CDR3 bases: TGTGCCAGTAGCATACAGGGTACGGTCGGGGAGCTGTTTTTT.

The CDR3 DNA sequence: TGCGCCAGCAGCCATGAGGGTTGGGATGAGCAGTTCTTC. Translating gives CASSHEGWDEQFF. This chain uses TRBV4-1 with TRBJ2-1, with D possibly matching TRBD2 (5 bases). The germline CDR1 and CDR2 sequences are MGHRA and YSYEKL. V lost 3 bases and J lost 8, with 11 bases in between. This CDR3 has 13 residues.

The CDR3 bases are TGCGCCAGCAGCTGGGGATTGGACGCTGAAGCTTTCTTT. Protein: CASSWGLDAEAFF. The chain is built from TRBV5-1 and TRBJ1-1, with D uncertain. V lost 3 bases and J lost 6, with 12 bases in between. Per the germline V gene, CDR1 is SGHRS and CDR2 is YFSETQ. CDR3 length: 13 residues.

The V and J genes are TRBV5-8 and TRBJ2-7; 7 bases are shared with TRBD2. Trimming at V came to 6 bases and at J to 3 bases, leaving 12 bases not matched to a gene. This CDR3 comprises 15 residues. Germline values: CDR1 SGHTS, CDR2 YDEGEE. The CDR3 sequence: CASTQSGTVHYEQYF. The CDR3 coding sequence is TGTGCCAGCACCCAAAGCGGGACGGTCCACTACGAGCAGTACTTC.

V usage is TRBV30 and J usage is TRBJ1-1, with TRBD1 matching 7 bases. In germline, CDR1 is GTSNPN, CDR2 SVGIG (reference sequence). V was clipped by 3 bases and J by 0 bases; unmatched bases: 7. CDR3 length equals 15 residues. The CDR3: CAWSRDSDLNTEAFF. For the CDR3, the DNA is TGTGCCTGGAGCCGGGACAGCGATCTGAACACTGAAGCTTTCTTT.

The chain carries TRBV6-6 and TRBJ2-2; D assignment may be TRBD1 or TRBD2 (6 bases each). The CDR3 has 15 residues. Looked up from germline, CDR1 is MNHNY and CDR2 is SVGAGI (reference sequence). V was shortened by 2 bases and J by 3 bases, with 10 bases between the two germline ends. CDR3 region: CASSYGGLDTGELFF. CDR3 bases: TGTGCCAGCAGTTACGGGGGGCTCGACACCGGGGAGCTGTTTTTT.

V and J are TRBV5-8 and TRBJ1-5; 8 nucleotides align to TRBD1. Germline V gene lookup returns CDR1 SGHTS and CDR2 YDEGEE. The CDR3 has 14 amino acids. The J segment lost 3 bases and the V segment lost 5 bases, leaving 4 bases of the junction unmatched. CDR3 nucleotides: TGTGCCAGCAGTCACAGGGGGAACAATCAGCCCCAGCATTTT. Amino acids: CASSHRGNNQPQHF.

The V call is TRBV10-3, the J call TRBJ1-2; 7 nucleotides line up with TRBD1. CDR1 is ENHRY, CDR2 SYGVKD, per germline. The CDR3 is 12 residues long. V was pared by 3 bases and J by 6 bases, with 1 base of the junction left unmatched. The CDR3 sequence is CAISETGDGYTF. Here the CDR3 DNA reads TGTGCCATCAGTGAAACAGGGGATGGCTACACCTTC.

The chain joins TRBV7-9 to TRBJ2-5; possible D gene TRBD1, 5 bases. This CDR3 spans 14 amino acids. V shed 3 bases and J shed 2 bases, with 10 bases lying between them. Germline loops: CDR1 SEHNR, CDR2 FQNEAQ (reference sequence). In nucleotides, the CDR3 is TGTGCCAGCAGCTTCCGACAGTTACAAGAGACCCAGTACTTC. Translation gives CASSFRQLQETQYF.

The rearrangement uses TRBV5-6 and TRBJ1-2, with D tentatively TRBD1 (6 bases). The CDR3 totals 13 residues. The V and J ends lost 5 bases and 4 bases respectively, with 12 bases between them. The germline CDR1 and CDR2 sequences are SGHDT and YYEEEE. CDR3: CASSPQGSYGYTF. CDR3 nucleotide sequence: TGTGCCAGCAGTCCACAGGGATCCTATGGCTACACCTTC.

This rearrangement joins TRBV5-6 to TRBJ2-2; D might be TRBD1 (5 bases). This CDR3 is built from 15 residues. The V and J ends lost 1 base and 7 bases respectively, with 14 bases between them. The germline CDR1 and CDR2 sequences are SGHDT and YYEEEE. The CDR3 loop is CASSLIGHLDGELFF. CDR3 in DNA: TGTGCCAGCAGCTTGATCGGACATCTCGACGGGGAGCTGTTTTTT. Complete variable domain (other parts from reference TRBV5-6 and TRBJ2-2): DAGVTQSPTHLIKTRGQQVTLRCSPKSGHDTVSWYQQALGQGPQFIFQYYEEEERQRGNFPDRFSGHQFPNYSSELNVNALLLGDSALYLCASSLIGHLDGELFFGEGSRLTVL.

This clone was counted a few times. This rearrangement joins TRBV7-2 to TRBJ2-7; D perhaps matches TRBD2 (7 bases). The germline V gene has CDR1 SGHTA and CDR2 FQGNSA. V was clipped by 5 bases and J by 1 base, with 15 bases between them. This CDR3 region has 15 residues. As DNA, the CDR3 is TGTGCCAGCAGCCTCCGGACAGCGGGGTCCTACGAGCAGTACTTC. As protein: CASSLRTAGSYEQYF.

The chain employs TRBV29-1 and TRBJ2-2, with D possibly being TRBD1 or TRBD2 (6 bases each). This CDR3 is 15 amino acids long. The V gene lost 6 bases and the J gene lost 0 bases, with 14 bases spanning the gap. Per germline, CDR1 SQVTM and CDR2 ANQGSEA. CDR3 nucleotides: TGCAGCGTCGTAACAGGGACTGCGAACACCGGGGAGCTGTTTTTT. This codes for CSVVTGTANTGELFF.

The chain has TRBV5-4 and TRBJ2-4, with 10 nucleotides matching TRBD2. The CDR3 is made up of 18 amino acids. V was pared by 1 base and J by 2 bases, with 9 bases of the junction left unmatched. Germline-derived CDR1 and CDR2 are SGHNT and YYREEE (reference sequence). The CDR3 DNA reads as TGTGCCAGCAGCTTGACTAGCGGGGTTGGAGAGCCCAAAAACATTCAGTACTTC. Translating it yields CASSLTSGVGEPKNIQYF.